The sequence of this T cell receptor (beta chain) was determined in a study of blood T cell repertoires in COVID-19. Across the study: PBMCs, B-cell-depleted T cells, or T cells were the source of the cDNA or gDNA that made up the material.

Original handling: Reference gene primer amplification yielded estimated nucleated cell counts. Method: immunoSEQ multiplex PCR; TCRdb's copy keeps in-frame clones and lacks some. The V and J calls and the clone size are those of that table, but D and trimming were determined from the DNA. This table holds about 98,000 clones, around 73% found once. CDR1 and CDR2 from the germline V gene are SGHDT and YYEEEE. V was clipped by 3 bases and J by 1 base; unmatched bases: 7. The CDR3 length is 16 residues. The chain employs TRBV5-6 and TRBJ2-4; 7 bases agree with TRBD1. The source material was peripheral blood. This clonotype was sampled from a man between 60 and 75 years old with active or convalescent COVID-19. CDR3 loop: CASSSDRMGAKNIQYF. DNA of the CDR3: TGTGCCAGCAGCTCGGACAGGATGGGGGCCAAAAACATTCAGTACTTC.